Listed here are 14 T cell receptor beta chains from one sample, sequenced in a study of blood T cell repertoires in COVID-19. Profiled with immunoSEQ multiplex PCR; TCRdb holds only in-frame clones, not every one. The sample lists about 26,000 clones; 82% were seen once. The sequenced material came from peripheral blood. These receptors were obtained from a human donor in a cohort sampled during active COVID-19.

The rearrangement uses TRBV7-2 and TRBJ2-1; TRBD1 might be the D (5 bases). Trimming took 5 bases from V and 6 from J, leaving 17 bases between them. Germline loops: CDR1 SGHTA, CDR2 FQGNSA. The CDR3 contains 15 residues. CDR3 in amino acids: CASSTPQAGFNEQFF. DNA for the CDR3: TGTGCCAGCAGCACCCCCCAGGCAGGGTTCAATGAGCAGTTCTTC.

The chain carries TRBV3-1 (or the pseudogene TRBV3-2) and TRBJ2-3; 16 bases map to TRBD2. Germline loops: CDR1 LGHDT, CDR2 YNNKEL (reference sequence). V shed 4 bases and J 7 bases; nucleotides not matched to a gene: 5. The CDR3 spans 16 residues. As DNA, the CDR3 is TGTGCCAGCAGCCGTGGGACTAGCGGGAGGGCCAATACGCAGTATTTT. Its protein is CASSRGTSGRANTQYF.

As DNA, the CDR3 is TGTGCCACAGGAGCGGGAGTCGAAAAACTGTTTTTT. Residues: CATGAGVEKLFF. The rearrangement links TRBV28 to TRBJ1-4; D is uncertain. Germline CDR1 reads MDHEN; CDR2 reads SYDVKM. This CDR3 has 12 residues. V lost 10 bases, J lost 8 bases, and 14 bases lay in between. Variable domain in full (rest from reference TRBV28 and TRBJ1-4): DVKVTQSSRYLVKRTGEKVFLECVQDMDHENMFWYRQDPGLGLRLIYFSYDVKMKEKGDIPEGYSVSREKKERFSLILESASTNQTSMYLCATGAGVEKLFFGSGTQLSVL.

The V and J genes are TRBV24-1 and TRBJ2-3; the match to TRBD2 covers 15 bases. Trimming cost V 7 bases and J 5 bases; bases outside gene matches: 9. The CDR3 covers 17 residues. The V gene's germline CDR1 is KGHDR and CDR2 SFDVKD. In nucleotides, the CDR3 is TGTGCCACCAGCTCTATTGGGACTAGCGGGGGGATAGATACGCAGTATTTT. Translation gives CATSSIGTSGGIDTQYF.

The sample holds a few counts of this clone. This chain uses TRBV25-1 with TRBJ1-5, with 8 bases aligning to TRBD1. The germline V gene has CDR1 MGHDK and CDR2 SYGVNS. This CDR3 is 14 amino acids long. J gave up 4 bases and V 8 bases, and 7 bases lay outside the gene matches. Here the CDR3 reads CASGGQGGNQPQHF. In DNA form, the CDR3 reads TGTGCCAGCGGCGGACAGGGAGGTAATCAGCCCCAGCATTTT.

This clone was observed once. The genes are TRBV18 and TRBJ1-5; the D gene is possibly TRBD1 (6 bases). Germline V gene data show CDR1 as KGHSH and CDR2 as LQKENI. V was cut by 3 bases and J by 0 bases, with 9 bases left in between. There are 15 residues in the CDR3. CDR3 sequence reads: CASSPGASSNQPQHF. For the CDR3, the DNA is TGTGCCAGCTCACCGGGGGCCAGTAGCAATCAGCCCCAGCATTTT.

The chain has TRBV5-1 and TRBJ1-2, with 10 nucleotides matching TRBD1. The trim removed 0 bases at V and 6 bases at J, leaving 5 bases unmatched. Per germline, CDR1 SGHRS and CDR2 YFSETQ. This CDR3 region has 15 residues. The CDR3, as DNA: TGCGCCAGCAGCTTGGGGGGACAGGGGAACGATGGCTACACCTTC. Translated, it gives CASSLGGQGNDGYTF.

The chain recombines TRBV4-1 with TRBJ2-7; 7 nucleotides align to TRBD1. Germline values: CDR1 MGHRA, CDR2 YSYEKL. V lost 4 bases to trimming and J lost 3 bases; unmatched junction nucleotides: 12. This CDR3 has 16 amino acids. The CDR3 loop is CASSPQTTGWGYEQYF. In DNA, the CDR3 is TGCGCCAGCAGCCCCCAAACGACAGGGTGGGGCTACGAGCAGTACTTC.

The chain links TRBV4-3 to TRBJ2-1; 11 nucleotides match TRBD2. The germline V gene has CDR1 LGHNA and CDR2 YSLEER. The CDR3 is 15 amino acids. With 0 bases clipped from V and 9 bases from J, the junction kept 4 bases outside the gene matches. The CDR3 region is CASSQELAGVTEQFF. In DNA, the CDR3 is TGCGCCAGCAGCCAAGAACTAGCGGGAGTCACTGAGCAGTTCTTC.

This chain uses TRBV11-2 with TRBJ2-7; 11 positions agree with TRBD2. The trim removed 0 bases at V and 4 bases at J, leaving 2 bases unmatched. CDR3 length equals 15 residues. Germline lookup yields CDR1 SGHAT and CDR2 FQNNGV. Written as DNA, the CDR3 is TGTGCCAGCAGCTTAGAGCTAGCGGGGGGTTACGAGCAGTACTTC. Translated: CASSLELAGGYEQYF.

The chain combines TRBV7-2 with TRBJ1-1, with 9 bases identical to TRBD1. Losses at the gene ends were 5 bases for V and 1 base for J; bases not matched to a gene: 5. From germline, CDR1 is SGHTA and CDR2 FQGNSA. CDR3 length: 15 residues. The CDR3: CASSPEQGANTEAFF. The CDR3 DNA follows: TGTGCCAGCAGCCCCGAACAGGGGGCGAACACTGAAGCTTTCTTT.

The rearrangement joins TRBV10-3 to TRBJ2-7; the match to TRBD2 covers 7 bases. V gave up 4 bases and J gave up 1 base; unmatched junction bases: 10. Germline CDR1 reads ENHRY; CDR2 reads SYGVKD. CDR3 length: 16 amino acids. The DNA of the CDR3 is TGTGCCATCAGTGGAGTGGTGGCGGGAGAATCCTACGAGCAGTACTTC. Amino acid sequence: CAISGVVAGESYEQYF.

The J gene is TRBJ1-1, the V gene TRBV25-1; 7 nucleotides line up with TRBD1. J was trimmed by 10 bases and V by 2 bases; bases with no gene match: 10. The CDR3 spans 14 residues. Germline lookup yields CDR1 MGHDK and CDR2 SYGVNS. As DNA, the CDR3 is TGTGCCAGCAGTGAACCTACAGACAGGGCTCGAGCTTTCTTT. Residues: CASSEPTDRARAFF. The variable domain in full, completed from reference TRBV25-1 and TRBJ1-1, reads EADIYQTPRYLVIGTGKKITLECSQTMGHDKMYWYQQDPGMELHLIHYSYGVNSTEKGDLSSESTVSRIRTEHFPLTLESARPSHTSQYLCASSEPTDRARAFFGQGTRLTVV.

The CDR3 DNA is TGTGCTAGTGGTACCCAGGGGGCGCGAGGCGAAAAACTGTTTTTT. The encoded protein is CASGTQGARGEKLFF. The rearrangement uses TRBV12-5 and TRBJ1-4, with 8 nucleotides matching TRBD1. With V trimmed by 5 bases and J by 8 bases, 10 bases remained unmatched. Germline CDR1 and CDR2: LGHNT and FRNRAP. This CDR3 is built from 15 residues.